This T cell receptor beta chain was recovered during a study of metastatic and nonmetastatic thyroid tumors. In the study overall: Across peripheral blood and tumor or nodule tissue samples taken from malignant and benign thyroid patients, the repertoires were compared with one another.

Per the authors' pipeline: Researchers built a distant-metastasis classifier for papillary thyroid cancer that drew on CDR3 differences across clinicopathological groups. TCRdb re-called clones from the PCR reads using MiXCR. Clone size and V and J calls follow TCRdb, not the original study. In the table there are tens of thousands of clones, about 30% of which are singletons. Study-wide points: Compared with benign nodules, malignant thyroid tumors were reported to have significantly higher TCR beta diversity in both blood and tumor.

Note on this clone: Its antigen is as yet unknown.

Each patient went into thyroid surgery without having received any treatment. Sequencing was done on a sample of blood. The sequence came from a male donor with papillary thyroid cancer or a benign thyroid nodule (not recorded which). Some clones in this sample may be carry-over from other donors' samples.

For the CDR3, the DNA is TGCAGTGCTAGACCATATGCCGGGGGGACTGATAGGCATTACAATGAGCAGTTCTTC. Protein: CSARPYAGGTDRHYNEQFF. This chain joins TRBV20-1 and TRBJ2-1; 7 positions agree with TRBD2. From germline, CDR1 is DFQATT and CDR2 SNEGSKA (reference sequence). CDR3 length: 19 residues. V lost 2 bases, J lost 4 bases, and 20 bases stayed unmatched.